The rows below give T cell receptor beta chains drawn from one sample of a study of regulatory T cells in long-lasting Graves disease. One entry per CDR3 protein results from TCRdb running MiXCR on the multiplex PCR reads. There are around 460,000 distinct CDR3 sequences in the sample; around a fifth occur only once, and roughly 6.9% lies in the top ten. The sample consisted of peripheral blood mononuclear cells (PBMCs), taken when the disease was refractory, from a patient treated with antithyroid drugs. Every receptor here comes from a female donor with Graves disease. CDR3s include the opening cysteine and the closing phenylalanine or tryptophan. Fields, in order: V gene, D gene, CDR3 protein. A D gene is named only where the DNA matches it firmly.

V gene: TRBV18
D gene: .
CDR3 protein: CASSPRGLRDNSPLHF

V gene: TRBV11-2
D gene: .
CDR3 protein: CASGPSAEQYF

V gene: TRBV9
D gene: .
CDR3 protein: CASSGEGNQPQHF

V gene: TRBV27
D gene: TRBD2
CDR3 protein: CASTRLASEGETQYF

V gene: TRBV28
D gene: .
CDR3 protein: CASSKQLPSYEQYF

V gene: TRBV29-1
D gene: TRBD1
CDR3 protein: CSVEGGQGLAKNIQYF

V gene: TRBV28
D gene: .
CDR3 protein: CASSSPFSNQPQHF

V gene: TRBV2
D gene: .
CDR3 protein: CASSGGTEGLPQHF

V gene: TRBV29-1
D gene: TRBD1
CDR3 protein: CSVEDRGPGETQYF

V gene: TRBV12-3/TRBV12-4
D gene: TRBD2
CDR3 protein: CASLPSGGVSTDTQYF

V gene: TRBV28
D gene: TRBD1
CDR3 protein: CASSSIGQGPYEQYF

V gene: TRBV11-2
D gene: TRBD1
CDR3 protein: CASSLRKDRGRRDTQYF

V gene: TRBV5-1
D gene: .
CDR3 protein: CASSSTGGEAWETQYF

V gene: TRBV7-9
D gene: .
CDR3 protein: CASSLDSRGAYEQYF

V gene: TRBV11-3
D gene: .
CDR3 protein: CASSLDNSYGYTF

V gene: TRBV12-3/TRBV12-4
D gene: .
CDR3 protein: CASRFRVHEQYF

V gene: TRBV7-6
D gene: .
CDR3 protein: CASSFGGTDTGELFF